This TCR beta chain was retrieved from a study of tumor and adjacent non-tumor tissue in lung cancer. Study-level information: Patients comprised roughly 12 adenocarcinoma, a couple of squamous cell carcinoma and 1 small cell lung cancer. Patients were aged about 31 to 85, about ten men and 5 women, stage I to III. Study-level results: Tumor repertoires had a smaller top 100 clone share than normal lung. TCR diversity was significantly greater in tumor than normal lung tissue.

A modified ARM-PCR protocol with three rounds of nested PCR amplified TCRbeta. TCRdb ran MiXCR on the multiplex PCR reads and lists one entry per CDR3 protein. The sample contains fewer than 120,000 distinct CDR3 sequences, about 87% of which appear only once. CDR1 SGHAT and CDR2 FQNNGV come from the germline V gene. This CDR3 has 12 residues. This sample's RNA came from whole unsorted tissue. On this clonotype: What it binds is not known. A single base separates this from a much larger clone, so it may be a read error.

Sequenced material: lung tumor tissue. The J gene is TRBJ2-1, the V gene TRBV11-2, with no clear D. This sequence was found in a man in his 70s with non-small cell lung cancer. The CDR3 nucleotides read TGTGCCTGCAGCTTTCTGGGAAATGAGCAGTTCTTC. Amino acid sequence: CACSFLGNEQFF.